One and the same sample provided the 12 T cell receptor beta chains below, sequenced in a study of blood T cell repertoires in COVID-19. Profiled with immunoSEQ multiplex PCR; TCRdb holds only in-frame clones, not every one. This sample has fewer than 400,000 clones; about 83% occur once, and the top ten carry 2.5% to 3%. The sample taken for sequencing was peripheral blood. Receptors were obtained from a man aged 25-45 years with active or convalescent COVID-19.

This clone was seen a few times. The genes are TRBV7-2 and TRBJ2-3, with 7 positions matching TRBD2. This CDR3 has 13 amino acids. CDR1 SGHTA and CDR2 FQGNSA come from the germline V gene. Trimming took 1 base from V and 13 from J; bases not matched to a gene: 8. CDR3 amino acids: CASSLGAGKVKYF. DNA of the CDR3: TGTGCCAGCAGCTTAGGAGCGGGGAAGGTCAAGTATTTT.

This sequence joins TRBV4-3 and TRBJ2-7, with 7 nucleotides matching TRBD2. Per germline, CDR1 LGHNA and CDR2 YSLEER. The V gene end was trimmed by 3 bases and the J gene end by 4 bases; junction bases not matched to a gene: 3. The CDR3 contains 13 residues. The chain's CDR3 is CASSQGGSYEQYF. CDR3 in DNA: TGCGCCAGCAGCCAGGGCGGGAGTTACGAGCAGTACTTC.

The rearrangement uses TRBV4-3 and TRBJ1-2, with D perhaps TRBD1 (5 bases). CDR1 LGHNA and CDR2 YSLEER come from the germline V gene. The CDR3 spans 16 residues. The V and J ends lost 3 bases and 4 bases respectively, with 18 bases between them. CDR3 DNA sequence: TGCGCCAGCAGCCAGGAGGGGTGGCAGCTAACCTATGGCTACACCTTC. It encodes CASSQEGWQLTYGYTF.

The rearrangement uses TRBV27 and TRBJ2-7; 9 nucleotides line up with TRBD2. Germline V lookup: CDR1 MNHEY, CDR2 SMNVEV (reference sequence). The CDR3 runs to 18 residues. V lost 3 bases and J lost 2; bases outside the gene matches: 14. CDR3 region: CASSFIWASGASTYEQYF. CDR3 coding DNA: TGTGCCAGCAGTTTTATTTGGGCTAGCGGGGCTAGTACCTACGAGCAGTACTTC.

This clone was detected only a few times. One end of the junction fails to match germline, which may point to a read error. CDR3 loop: CASGTGGPRVFF. CDR3 bases: TGCGCCAGCGGAACGGGAGGGCCAAGGGTTTTTTTT. The chain employs TRBV23-1 and TRBJ1-5; D gene ambiguous. TRBV23-1 is an ORF; its function is uncertain. There are 12 residues in the CDR3.

The chain couples TRBV7-8 to TRBJ1-5; D is unclear. Germline loops: CDR1 SGHVS, CDR2 FQNEAQ. V was trimmed by 1 base and J by 6 bases, leaving 7 bases between them. This CDR3 is built from 13 residues. This CDR3 reads CASSLEPPQPQHF. The DNA for the CDR3 is TGTGCCAGCAGCTTAGAGCCTCCTCAGCCCCAGCATTTT.

The chain couples TRBV4-3 to TRBJ2-7; 10 bases match TRBD2. CDR3 size: 15 residues. CDR1 and CDR2 from the germline V gene are LGHNA and YSLEER. With V trimmed by 1 base and J by 3 bases, 3 bases remained unmatched. CDR3 residues: CASSQVGLAVYEQYF. In DNA, the CDR3 is TGCGCCAGCAGCCAAGTCGGACTAGCGGTCTACGAGCAGTACTTC.

The chain joins TRBV24-1 to TRBJ1-2; a possible D gene is TRBD1 (5 bases). V lost 5 bases and J lost 6, with 12 bases in between. CDR1 and CDR2 (germline): KGHDR, SFDVKD. The CDR3 has 13 residues. CDR3 nucleotide sequence: TGTGCCACCAGTGGACCGGCCAGGGATGGCTACACCTTC. Its protein product is CATSGPARDGYTF.

V usage is TRBV4-2 and J usage is TRBJ1-2, with D perhaps matching TRBD1 (5 bases). The CDR3 loop spans 15 amino acids. The germline V gene encodes CDR1 LGHNA and CDR2 YNFKEQ. V was shortened by 1 base and J by 5 bases, with 14 bases between the two germline ends. The CDR3: CASSQALGEAYGYTF. DNA for the CDR3: TGTGCCAGCAGCCAAGCTTTAGGGGAAGCATATGGCTACACCTTC.

J is TRBJ1-2 and V is TRBV30; unclear D gene. Germline V CDR1 and CDR2: GTSNPN, SVGIG (reference sequence). The CDR3 extends over 13 amino acids. CDR3 bases: TGTGCACTACTCGTATCCGGGGTTCGCGGCTACACCTTC. As protein: CALLVSGVRGYTF.

V usage is TRBV29-1 and J usage is TRBJ2-3; TRBD1 is a possible D gene (5 bases). CDR3 length equals 13 residues. V was shortened by 8 bases and J by 1 base, with 13 bases between the two germline ends. Germline CDR1 reads SQVTM; CDR2 reads ANQGSEA. DNA of the CDR3: TGCAGCCTTACAGGTGGTGGCACAGATACGCAGTATTTT. This gives the protein CSLTGGGTDTQYF.

This clone was picked up a small number of times. The V call is TRBV20-1, the J call TRBJ2-1, with D perhaps TRBD2 (5 bases). The V end lost 3 bases, the J end lost 4 bases, and 10 bases lay between the germline ends. Germline V gene sequence: CDR1 DFQATT, CDR2 SNEGSKA (reference sequence). This CDR3 comprises 13 residues. The CDR3 spells CSASRRAYNEQFF. CDR3 DNA: TGCAGTGCTAGTCGGCGGGCTTACAATGAGCAGTTCTTC.